These T cell receptor beta chains were read from a single sample in a study of blood T cell repertoires in COVID-19. The repertoire was sequenced with immunoSEQ multiplex PCR; TCRdb's copy has only in-frame clones and lacks some. Of 68,000 or so clones listed, about nine tenths were seen once; the top ten hold approximately 6.8%. The sequenced sample was peripheral blood. The origin of the receptors is a woman in her 70s with acute or convalescent COVID-19. CDR3s include the opening cysteine and the closing phenylalanine or tryptophan. The D gene is left open where the match is weak. Rows may omit the clone size; those that give it use once, few, many or a size class.

v_call,j_call,d_call,cdr3_length,clone_size,cdr3_aa
TRBV5-4,TRBJ1-2,NA,13,NA,CASSWRGGRGYTF
TRBV7-6,TRBJ2-1,NA,17,few,CASSLSFVGAAYNEQFF
TRBV2,TRBJ1-5,NA,13,NA,CASTHRSSQPQHF
TRBV4-1,TRBJ2-5,NA,17,NA,CASSQAVNRDGLETQYF
TRBV7-8,TRBJ1-4,TRBD1,16,NA,CASSPRDRGGNEKLFF
TRBV6-6,TRBJ2-2,NA,15,NA,CASRPWGDGTGELFF
TRBV5-1,TRBJ1-4,NA,13,NA,CASGTRPNEKLFF
TRBV2,TRBJ2-2,NA,14,NA,CAWREGSNTGELFF
TRBV5-1,TRBJ1-4,NA,15,NA,CASSPLPSSNEKLFF
TRBV6-1,TRBJ1-2,NA,15,NA,CASSEATGRDYGYTF
TRBV21-1,TRBJ2-7,NA,17,NA,CASSKVGRQASSYEQYF